The clone carrying this T cell receptor (beta chain) was observed once. Sequencing was performed with immunoSEQ multiplex PCR; in TCRdb, only in-frame clones are kept and a portion is missing. The sample includes 300,000 or so clones, 87% of them seen just once. This record comes from a study of blood T cell repertoires in COVID-19. The overall study: Samples taken during acute and convalescent COVID-19 were collected in the United States, Italy and Spain. Sample material is recorded as cDNA or gDNA derived from T cells, B-cell-depleted T cells, or PBMCs.

CDR1 is LNHNV, CDR2 YYDKDF, per germline (reference sequence). The CDR3 covers 15 residues. V was cut by 6 bases and J by 0 bases, with 14 bases left in between. J is TRBJ1-1 and V is TRBV15, with a weak D call TRBD1 (6 bases). The source of this sequence is a woman in her thirties or forties who had recovered from COVID-19. Specimen: peripheral blood. The CDR3 DNA follows: TGTGCCACCAGGGGACAACGGATGATGAACACTGAAGCTTTCTTT. It is translated as CATRGQRMMNTEAFF.